Listed below are T cell receptor beta chains from one sample, sequenced in a study of T cells after yellow fever vaccination. One entry per CDR3 protein, called by TCRdb with MiXCR from the 5' RACE reads. This table holds about 260,000 distinct CDR3 sequences, 3.6% found once. The source was PBMCs, collected 15 days after the yellow fever booster vaccination. These receptors originate from a man aged 18 to 29 who received the YFV17D yellow fever vaccine. Each CDR3 is given with its conserved first and last residue. D genes are given only for firm matches. Size is stated for part of the rows, as once, few or many counts, or as a class when the clone is expanded.

cdr3_length	v_call	j_call	clone_size	d_call	cdr3_nt	cdr3_aa
15	TRBV5-1	TRBJ1-1	NA	NA	TGCGCCAGCAGCTTGGAAGGGGCATTGAACACTGAAGCTTTCTTT	CASSLEGALNTEAFF
15	TRBV5-1	TRBJ2-7	many	NA	TGCGCCAGCAGCCCCGACCCGCAGGCGCTGTACGAGCAGTACTTC	CASSPDPQALYEQYF
12	TRBV4-1	TRBJ1-1	many	NA	TGCGCCAGCAGCCACATACCAGGGGAAGCTTTCTTT	CASSHIPGEAFF
17	TRBV4-1	TRBJ2-1	many	TRBD2	TGCGCCAGCAGCCAAGTGGTACTAGCGGGGACCTTCAATGAGCAGTTCTTC	CASSQVVLAGTFNEQFF
14	TRBV5-1	TRBJ2-1	many	NA	TGCGCCAGCAGCCCTGGGACGGCTTTCAATGAGCAGTTCTTC	CASSPGTAFNEQFF
17	TRBV29-1	TRBJ2-3	few	TRBD1	TGCAGCGTTGAAGGCGCCAAGTCCAGGGGGACCACAGATACGCAGTATTTT	CSVEGAKSRGTTDTQYF
15	TRBV27	TRBJ2-7	many	NA	TGTGCCAGCAGTTTCGGAGATTCCCGTTCCTACGAGCAGTACTTC	CASSFGDSRSYEQYF
18	TRBV3-1	TRBJ1-4	many	NA	TGTGCCAGCAGCCAAGATCTTGACAGACTGGTCCATCATGAAAAACTGTTTTTT	CASSQDLDRLVHHEKLFF
15	TRBV5-1	TRBJ1-6	many	NA	TGCGCCAGCAGCTTGGGTCAGGGGTGGTCTTCACCCCTCCACTTT	CASSLGQGWSSPLHF
15	TRBV7-9	TRBJ2-1	many	TRBD2	TGTGCCAGCAGCCACCGGGGGGGGCCGGAAAATGAGCAGTTCTTC	CASSHRGGPENEQFF
13	TRBV12-3/TRBV12-4	TRBJ2-1	many	NA	TGTGCCAGCACAACCCAGTTTTACAATGAGCAGTTCTTC	CASTTQFYNEQFF
15	TRBV12-3/TRBV12-4	TRBJ1-1	many	TRBD1	TGTGCCAGCAGTTTGGGGCAAGGGGGCGTCACTGAAGCTTTCTTT	CASSLGQGGVTEAFF
12	TRBV29-1	TRBJ1-2	many	TRBD1	TGCAGCGTCGGACAGGAGTTCTTCGGCTACACCTTC	CSVGQEFFGYTF
14	TRBV5-1	TRBJ1-2	NA	NA	TGCGCCAGCAGCGATAGTGGGATCTCGGATGGCTACACCTTC	CASSDSGISDGYTF
16	TRBV4-3	TRBJ2-3	many	NA	TGCGCCAGCAGCGTCTATTGGGCAAAAAACACAGATACGCAGTATTTT	CASSVYWAKNTDTQYF
15	TRBV7-6	TRBJ2-1	NA	NA	TGTGCCAGCAGCTTATTGGGGGAATCCTACAATGAGCAGTTCTTC	CASSLLGESYNEQFF
13	TRBV29-1	TRBJ1-2	many	TRBD1	TGCAGCGTTCCCGACAGGGGGCCCGGTAGCTACACCTTC	CSVPDRGPGSYTF
13	TRBV29-1	TRBJ1-1	many	NA	TGCAGCGTTGAAGATTATAGGGACCCTGAAGCTTTCTTT	CSVEDYRDPEAFF
13	TRBV7-9	TRBJ2-7	many	NA	TGTGCCAGCAGCTTAGATCTTTCCGACGAGCAGTACTTC	CASSLDLSDEQYF
16	TRBV6-5	TRBJ2-7	many	TRBD1	TGTGCCAGCAGTTCCCTGGGGACAGGGAGCTCCTACGAGCAGTACTTC	CASSSLGTGSSYEQYF
13	TRBV24-1	TRBJ2-1	many	NA	TGTGCCACCAGTGATTTGAGGGCGGATGAGCAGTTCTTC	CATSDLRADEQFF
14	TRBV7-6	TRBJ2-7	many	NA	TGTGCCAGCAGCTTACGTGCAGGGTGGAGGGAGCAGTACTTC	CASSLRAGWREQYF
16	TRBV5-1	TRBJ2-1	many	NA	TGCGCCAGCAGCTACGCCCGAGACAGCAAAAACAATGAGCAGTTCTTC	CASSYARDSKNNEQFF
16	TRBV7-2	TRBJ1-4	many	TRBD1	TGTGCCAGCAGCTTACTCTCGACAGGGGGGAATGAAAAACTGTTTTTT	CASSLLSTGGNEKLFF
14	TRBV5-5	TRBJ2-3	many	NA	TGTGCCAGCAGCTTGGCCGTCGCCACAGATACGCAGTATTTT	CASSLAVATDTQYF
14	TRBV7-9	TRBJ2-4	many	TRBD1	TGTGCCAGCAGCTTCCACCCGGGACAGGACATTCAGTACTTC	CASSFHPGQDIQYF
16	TRBV10-3	TRBJ2-1	many	NA	TGTGCCATCAGTGAGTGGGATAGCGGTACCTACAATGAGCAGTTCTTC	CAISEWDSGTYNEQFF
15	TRBV19	TRBJ1-2	many	TRBD1	TGTGCCAGTAGTACCAACAGGGGGACTAACTATGGCTACACCTTC	CASSTNRGTNYGYTF
16	TRBV5-1	TRBJ2-7	many	NA	TGCGCCAGCAGCTTGGGGGCGGGGAGGACCGCCTACGAGCAGTACTTC	CASSLGAGRTAYEQYF
14	TRBV20-1	TRBJ1-4	many	NA	TGCAGTGCTCCCTTGGGAGGGGTTGGAGAAAAACTGTTTTTT	CSAPLGGVGEKLFF
17	TRBV5-1	TRBJ1-6	many	NA	TGCGCCAGCAGCACCAACCCAGGAAGCCACTATAATTCACCCCTCCACTTT	CASSTNPGSHYNSPLHF
15	TRBV5-1	TRBJ1-6	many	NA	TGCGCCAGCAGCTTGGGGACTACCTATAATTCACCCCTCCACTTT	CASSLGTTYNSPLHF
14	TRBV28	TRBJ2-3	many	TRBD2	TGTGCCAGCAGCTGGGCTAGCGGGGGGAATACGCAGTATTTT	CASSWASGGNTQYF
14	TRBV4-1	TRBJ1-6	many	NA	TGCGCCAGCAGCCAAGCCGGGATTAATTCACCCCTCCACTTT	CASSQAGINSPLHF
14	TRBV12-3/TRBV12-4	TRBJ2-1	many	NA	TGTGCCAGCAGTCGACCCGGCCGCCTCAATGAGCAGTTCTTC	CASSRPGRLNEQFF
13	TRBV10-2	TRBJ1-5	many	NA	TGCGCCAGCAGTGATAACGGAAATCAGCCCCAGCATTTT	CASSDNGNQPQHF
15	TRBV7-9	TRBJ1-5	many	NA	TGTGCCAGCAGTCCAGGAGTTTTGGACGATCAGCCCCAGCATTTT	CASSPGVLDDQPQHF
14	TRBV24-1	TRBJ1-2	many	NA	TGTGCCACCAGTGATTTGTGGAGTGACTATGGCTACACCTTC	CATSDLWSDYGYTF
15	TRBV5-4	TRBJ1-2	many	NA	TGTGCCAGCAGCCCCCCCGGTACGAAAAACTATGGCTACACCTTC	CASSPPGTKNYGYTF
17	TRBV5-1	TRBJ2-3	many	TRBD2	TGCGCCAGCAGCTTGGCCCTCTCGGGGGGGCGGGAGGATACGCAGTATTTT	CASSLALSGGREDTQYF